This T cell receptor beta chain was recorded in a study of cytomegalovirus exposure and HLA in healthy donors (TCRdb year 2017). Concerning the study at large: An earlier analysis of a few hundred of the donors reported around 280 Gb of sequence data and 117 million unique TCR beta sequences obtained from around 180 million T cells. An early release that covered about 640 HLA-typed donors contained about 300 gigabases of sequencing data and 85 million to 100 million unique TCR sequences. Of the roughly 420 genotyped donors, 75% to 85% were placed in the genetic ancestry cluster associated with self-reported Caucasian donors. The study aimed to test whether signatures of past pathogen exposure could be identified by cataloging public T cell receptors. The T cell repertoires of some 670 subjects were profiled by immunosequencing and related to cytomegalovirus serostatus. Along with the approximately 600-subject first cohort, a separate validation cohort of over a hundred different subjects was used. High-throughput TCR immunosequencing, statistical association of individual TCRs with disease status, and machine learning were combined to predict cytomegalovirus infection status. To study patterns of TCR occurrence, a later analysis re-analyzed previously published TCR beta repertoires from several hundred donors and added high-resolution HLA genotyping. The later analysis used no new phenotypic data to find candidate immune exposures, relying instead on TCR beta sequences and their occurrence across donors. An earlier analysis of approximately 640 of the donors applied high-throughput TCR beta sequencing to assess whether each TCR beta V gene segment acted as functional or pseudogenic. Donor age, sex, ethnicity and CMV serostatus were compiled alongside the repertoire data. A later genetic analysis used genome-wide SNP genotypes for about 55% of the 666 donors, treating that subset as a discovery cohort. Every repertoire in the discovery cohort had been generated on one and the same sequencing platform. HLA typing included class I and class II loci at four-digit resolution. Typing coverage varied by locus: roughly 620-640 donors for A, B, C, DRB1 and DQB1; roughly 560 for DQA1; some 610 for DPA1; 450 to 480 for DPB1. About five DR-DQ haplotypes were treated as single units for association and clustering because of strong linkage in the cohort. Among roughly 370 genotyped donors of the cohort, an average of about 240,000 unique TCR beta nucleotide sequences were sequenced per donor, around 20% of them non-productive. What the work shows at the level of the full study, not this receptor alone: In a later analysis, most CMV-associated TCR beta chains were found to appear HLA-restricted, with HLA associations seemingly driven largely by CMV exposure. A later genetic analysis associated a missense DCLRE1C variant with V-gene and J-gene trimming of TCR beta chains, and an independent cohort replicated the association. Some 15 rarely observed V segments, including chromosome 9 orphons, were excluded from the earlier analysis of approximately 500 of the donors because counts were too low. Linkage disequilibrium might explain the correlated functional status among segregating V segments, but an unknown experimental factor could not be excluded. A further reported finding was that TCR beta sequences accurately predicted the HLA-A and HLA-B alleles for most subjects in the first cohort. A cluster of highly shared sequence variants was judged likely to represent a technical artifact of the sequencing pipeline. A few of the identified cytomegalovirus-associated TCR beta chains were confirmed in vitro to be specific for cytomegalovirus antigens. Because HLA typing was missing for some donors at each locus, association tests included only the typed subset. In a later analysis, TCR association rates were found to vary across HLA loci, with the most associated TCRs seen for DRB1 alleles and the fewest for HLA-C alleles. In both the original and validation cohorts, the classifier was reported to diagnose cytomegalovirus status with high specificity and sensitivity. This cohort had only TCR beta chains sequenced, and the lack of alpha or paired-chain data limited which features could be detected. Specific HLA alleles were associated with over 15,000 TCR beta sequences at a false discovery rate of 0.05 in a later analysis. The study gave a list of 150 to 200 TCR beta chains associated with cytomegalovirus. Across donors, most TCR sequences were observed very rarely, whereas some public TCRs were present in many individuals. Some IMGT-functional V segments, including TRBV6-2 and TRBV6-3, could not be distinguished by the 87-base-pair reads and were therefore excluded. According to a later analysis, parvovirus B19, influenza, CMV and Epstein-Barr virus appeared linked to several top co-occurrence clusters. When HLA alleles, especially DR and DQ, strongly co-occurred, attributing TCR associations to individual alleles was difficult. The presence/absence analyses assumed that sequencing depth was roughly uniform across donors, and that assumption may not be true. The authors suggested that the approach could potentially be generalized to other disease states and immunological phenotypes. In a later analysis, HLA-associated TCR beta chains were found to be more clonally expanded and to have lower generation probabilities than equally common non-associated chains. The only immune exposure information available for the cohort was CMV serostatus. In an earlier analysis of fewer than 700 of the donors, most TCR beta V segments appeared in productive rearrangements about 90% or about 30% of the time, broadly matching IMGT annotations. According to a later genetic analysis, donors in an Asian-associated ancestry cluster had fewer N-insertions in productive TCRs than the approximately 700-donor mean.

Note on this clone: It lacks a known antigen. Base qualities were left out, and no much larger clone turns up one base away.

The cohort comprised under 700 healthy bone marrow donors. At the time of sampling, every cohort member was nominally healthy, though immune exposures that went unrecorded were likely present. The donor was CMV seropositive and was included in the group of 270 or so seropositive cohort members. A peripheral blood sample was collected from each donor, and TCR beta sequencing was performed on peripheral blood mononuclear cells. Genomic DNA extraction from the blood cell samples was performed with the Qiagen DNeasy Blood Extraction Kit. From cysteine to phenylalanine, the CDR3 is 15 amino acids long. The DNA shown is the 45-base CDR3, in frame from base 1. Sequences SGDLS (CDR1) and YYNGEE (CDR2) are obtained from the germline V gene. The V end gives up 0 bases and the J end 2 bases, leaving 5 bases in the junction not matched to a gene. Libraries were built with the immunoSEQ multiplex PCR assay. For the multiplex PCR, a mixture combining 60 forward primers for TCR Vbeta segments and 13 reverse primers for TCR Jbeta segments was used. The CDR3 region of rearranged TCR beta genes was amplified from genomic DNA with a multiplex PCR assay. The Illumina HiSeq System was used to sequence the amplified TCR beta libraries as 87-base-pair reads. In the original analysis: A later analysis counted some 80 million unique TCR beta chains across the 640 or so repertoires, and roughly 9.9 million of these chains were shared by at least two donors. Raw reads were error-corrected and collapsed into unique sequences by a nearest-neighbor algorithm in which closely related sequences were merged to remove PCR and sequencing errors. V, D and J gene segments were assigned by aligning CDR3 sequences to IMGT reference sequences. Each retained sequence needed at least a six-nucleotide match to both a V gene segment and a J gene segment. Rearrangements were called productive when the CDR3 lacked stop codons and stayed in frame with V and J; all others were non-productive. Following IMGT convention, CDR3 was defined as the stretch from the second conserved V-encoded cysteine up to the conserved J-encoded phenylalanine. The earlier analysis of some 540 of the donors excluded any sequence lacking an unambiguous match to a single V gene segment. In an earlier analysis of some 590 of the donors, V segments were called functional above 56.7% productive rearrangements and were called segregating when the between-donor standard deviation exceeded 5%. A statistical classification framework was developed to diagnose cytomegalovirus status using the catalog of TCR beta chain sequences. V and J gene assignment, in a later analysis, came from comparing TCR nucleotide sequences with IMGT/GENE-DB human TR gene sequences. The TCRdist pipeline was used in a later analysis to assign CDR3 sequences and most-parsimonious VDJ recombination scenarios. A later analysis defined each TCR beta chain by its CDR3 amino acid sequence plus V-gene family, and excluded reads lacking a unique V-gene family. A later analysis removed several hundred highly shared, low-generation-probability nucleotide sequences to deal with suspected cross-contamination and a sequencing artifact. In a later analysis, a clonal expansion index was calculated for each public chain from normalized within-repertoire ranks of inferred template counts. In a later analysis, generation probabilities were computed using a VDJ recombination model fitted to out-of-frame rearrangements, and the results were checked against IGoR. Hypergeometric tests were used in a later analysis to score TCR-TCR, TCR-HLA and TCR-CMV co-occurrence, with a repertoire-size bias correction applied to the TCR pairs. A later analysis estimated false discovery rates by permuting HLA or CMV assignments 20 times. In a later analysis, co-occurring TCRs were grouped using DBSCAN, with TCRdist sequence similarity added in when clustering inside HLA-allele-positive subsets. Repertoires with fewer than 30,000 or more than 120,000 public chains, plus five repertoires with anomalous nucleotide sharing, were excluded from co-occurrence clustering. In its TCRdb copy, this immuneACCESS table keeps in-frame sequences only and misses some clones. Where compared with another copy, unresolved V genes explain less than half of these, and the others have no known cause. V and J calls plus clone size are reproduced from that table; the DNA served to infer D and trimming. The sample profile shows about 180,000 clones; over 80% of them were found once. The ten largest clones capture around 1.4% of the sample.

Recombination connected TRBV9 to TRBJ2-7, and 7 junction bases match TRBD1. Source material: PBMCs. The TCR originated in a girl between 10 and 17 years old in good health and CMV-seropositive. The sequenced DNA is TGTGCCAGCAGCGTAGGTGACAGGGTTGCCTACGAGCAGTACTTC. Translated, it gives CASSVGDRVAYEQYF. Where the CDR3 stops, the reference TRBV9 and TRBJ2-7 genes take over; the full variable domain is DSGVTQTPKHLITATGQRVTLRCSPRSGDLSVYWYQQSLDQGLQFLIQYYNGEERAKGNILERFSAQQFPDLHSELNLSSLELGDSALYFCASSVGDRVAYEQYFGPGTRLTVT.